This T cell receptor (beta chain) was captured in a study of T cell responses to AZD1222 COVID-19 vaccine. Study results and limitations: Nearly half of spike-specific TCRs reportedly go after variant regions that carry no mutations. Repertoire samples came only from after the peak T cell response. Following two doses of AZD1222, Spike-specific TCR breadth and depth rose.

Profiling relied on immunoSEQ multiplex PCR, and the TCRdb table lists in-frame clones only, not all of them. The profile shows around 130,000 clones, 88% of them singletons. On this clone itself: The antigen is undetermined.

This TCR derives from an adult who received the AZD1222 COVID-19 vaccine. Sample: peripheral blood, taken 28 days after the second AZD1222 dose.

CDR3 amino acids: CASSLDLNEQFF. The CDR3 DNA sequence: TGTGCCAGCAGCTTGGACCTTAATGAGCAGTTCTTC. The chain recombines TRBV5-6 with TRBJ2-1; no firm D call. CDR1 is SGHDT and CDR2 is YYEEEE in the germline V gene. CDR3 length: 12 residues. V was shortened by 0 bases and J by 7 bases, with 5 bases between the two germline ends.